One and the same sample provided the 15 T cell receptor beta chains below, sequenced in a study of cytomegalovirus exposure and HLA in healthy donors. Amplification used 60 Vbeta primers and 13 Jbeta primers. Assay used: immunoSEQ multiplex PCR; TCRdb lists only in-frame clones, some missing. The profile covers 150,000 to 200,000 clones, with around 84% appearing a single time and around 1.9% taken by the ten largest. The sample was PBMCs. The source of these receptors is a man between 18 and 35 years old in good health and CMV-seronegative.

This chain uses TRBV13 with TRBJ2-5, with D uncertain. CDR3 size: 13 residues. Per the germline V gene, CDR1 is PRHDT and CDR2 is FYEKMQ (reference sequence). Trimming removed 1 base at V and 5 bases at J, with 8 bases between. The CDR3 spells CASSLAAGETQYF. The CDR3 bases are TGTGCCAGCAGCTTAGCCGCCGGGGAGACCCAGTACTTC.

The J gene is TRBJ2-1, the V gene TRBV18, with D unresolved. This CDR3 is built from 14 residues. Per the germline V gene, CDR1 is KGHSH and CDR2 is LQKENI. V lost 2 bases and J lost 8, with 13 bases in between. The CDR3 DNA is TGTGCCAGCTCACCAGGTAACACGAGGTATGAGCAGTTCTTC. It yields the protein CASSPGNTRYEQFF.

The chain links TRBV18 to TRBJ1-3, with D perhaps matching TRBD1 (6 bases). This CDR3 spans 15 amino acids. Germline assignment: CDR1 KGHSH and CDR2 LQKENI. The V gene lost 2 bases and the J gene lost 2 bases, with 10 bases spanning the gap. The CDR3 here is CASSPEGHPGNTIYF. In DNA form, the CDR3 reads TGTGCCAGCTCACCAGAGGGACACCCTGGAAACACCATATATTTT.

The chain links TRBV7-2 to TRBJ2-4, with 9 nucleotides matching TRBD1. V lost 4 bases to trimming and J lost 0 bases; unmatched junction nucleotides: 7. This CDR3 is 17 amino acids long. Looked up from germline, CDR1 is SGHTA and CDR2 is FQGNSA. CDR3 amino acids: CASSSRGTGLAKNIQYF. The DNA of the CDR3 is TGTGCCAGCAGCTCACGTGGGACAGGGTTAGCCAAAAACATTCAGTACTTC. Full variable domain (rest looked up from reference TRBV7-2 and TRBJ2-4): GAGVSQSPSNKVTEKGKDVELRCDPISGHTALYWYRQSLGQGLEFLIYFQGNSAPDKSGLPSDRFSAERTGGSVSTLTIQRTQQEDSAVYLCASSSRGTGLAKNIQYFGAGTRLSVL.

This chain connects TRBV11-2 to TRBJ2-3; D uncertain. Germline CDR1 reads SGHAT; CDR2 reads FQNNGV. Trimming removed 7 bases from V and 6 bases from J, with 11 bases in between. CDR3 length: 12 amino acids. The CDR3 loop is CASTLLEDTQYF. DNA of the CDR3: TGTGCCAGCACCCTTTTGGAGGATACGCAGTATTTT.

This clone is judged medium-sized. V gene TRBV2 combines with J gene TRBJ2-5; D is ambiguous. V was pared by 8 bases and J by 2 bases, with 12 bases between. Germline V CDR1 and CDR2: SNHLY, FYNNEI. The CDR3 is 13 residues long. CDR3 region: CASGPNAQETQYF. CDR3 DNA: TGTGCCAGCGGGCCTAACGCTCAAGAGACCCAGTACTTC.

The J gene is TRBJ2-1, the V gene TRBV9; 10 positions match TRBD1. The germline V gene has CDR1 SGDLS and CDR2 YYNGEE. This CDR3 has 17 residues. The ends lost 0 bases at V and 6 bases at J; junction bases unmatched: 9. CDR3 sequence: CASSVATRDRGGNEQFF. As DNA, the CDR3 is TGTGCCAGCAGCGTAGCCACCCGGGACAGGGGAGGCAATGAGCAGTTCTTC.

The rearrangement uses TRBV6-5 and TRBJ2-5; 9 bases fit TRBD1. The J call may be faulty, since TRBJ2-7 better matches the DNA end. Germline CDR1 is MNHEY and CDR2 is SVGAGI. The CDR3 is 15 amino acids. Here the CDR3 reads CASRPTGGAGNEQYF. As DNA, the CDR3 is TGTGCCAGCAGGCCTACAGGGGGCGCGGGGAACGAGCAGTACTTC.

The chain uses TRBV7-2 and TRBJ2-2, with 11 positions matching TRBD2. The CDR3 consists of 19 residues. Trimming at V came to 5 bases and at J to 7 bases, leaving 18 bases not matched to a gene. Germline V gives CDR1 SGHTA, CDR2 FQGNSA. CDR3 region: CASSRWAIAGTSGNGELFF. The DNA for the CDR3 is TGTGCCAGCAGCCGCTGGGCCATCGCCGGGACTAGCGGTAACGGGGAGCTGTTTTTT.

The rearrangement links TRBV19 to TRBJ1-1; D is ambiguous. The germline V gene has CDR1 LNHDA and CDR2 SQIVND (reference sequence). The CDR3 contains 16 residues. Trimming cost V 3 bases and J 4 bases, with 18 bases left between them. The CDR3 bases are TGTGCCAGTAGTATTAATCTTGATCTGCGTGGCACTGAAGCTTTCTTT. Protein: CASSINLDLRGTEAFF.

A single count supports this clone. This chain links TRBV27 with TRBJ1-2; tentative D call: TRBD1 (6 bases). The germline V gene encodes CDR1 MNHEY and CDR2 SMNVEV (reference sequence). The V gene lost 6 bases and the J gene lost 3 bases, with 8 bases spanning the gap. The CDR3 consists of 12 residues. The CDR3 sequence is CASSPGDYGYTF. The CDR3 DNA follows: TGTGCCAGCAGCCCAGGGGACTATGGCTACACCTTC.

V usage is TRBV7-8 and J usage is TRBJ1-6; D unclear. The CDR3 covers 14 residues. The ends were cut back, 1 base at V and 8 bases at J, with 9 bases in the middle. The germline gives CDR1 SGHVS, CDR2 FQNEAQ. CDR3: CASSLDGRDSPLHF. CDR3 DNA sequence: TGTGCCAGCAGCTTAGACGGGAGAGATTCACCCCTCCACTTT.

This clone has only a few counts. CDR3 sequence: CASRSDRGFNSPLHF. CDR3 in DNA: TGTGCCAGCAGGTCTGACAGGGGGTTTAATTCACCCCTCCACTTT. The chain employs TRBV6-6 and TRBJ1-6; 9 bases line up with TRBD1. Germline lookup yields CDR1 MNHNY and CDR2 SVGAGI (reference sequence). J was trimmed by 6 bases and V by 6 bases; bases with no gene match: 6. This CDR3 comprises 15 residues.

The CDR3 DNA is TGCGCCAGCAGCCAAGGGACAGGGGGCGCGGGGTATGGCTACACCTTC. Residues: CASSQGTGGAGYGYTF. V is TRBV4-3 and J is TRBJ1-2, with 11 bases fitting TRBD1. The CDR3 totals 16 residues. Germline CDR1 and CDR2: LGHNA and YSLEER. Trimming at V came to 1 base and at J to 5 bases, leaving 6 bases not matched to a gene.

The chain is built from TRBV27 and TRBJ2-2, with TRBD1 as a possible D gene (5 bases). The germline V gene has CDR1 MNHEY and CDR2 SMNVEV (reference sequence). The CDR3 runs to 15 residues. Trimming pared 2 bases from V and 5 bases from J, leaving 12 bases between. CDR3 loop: CASSLQAGITGELFF. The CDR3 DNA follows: TGTGCCAGCAGTTTACAGGCAGGGATAACCGGGGAGCTGTTTTTT.